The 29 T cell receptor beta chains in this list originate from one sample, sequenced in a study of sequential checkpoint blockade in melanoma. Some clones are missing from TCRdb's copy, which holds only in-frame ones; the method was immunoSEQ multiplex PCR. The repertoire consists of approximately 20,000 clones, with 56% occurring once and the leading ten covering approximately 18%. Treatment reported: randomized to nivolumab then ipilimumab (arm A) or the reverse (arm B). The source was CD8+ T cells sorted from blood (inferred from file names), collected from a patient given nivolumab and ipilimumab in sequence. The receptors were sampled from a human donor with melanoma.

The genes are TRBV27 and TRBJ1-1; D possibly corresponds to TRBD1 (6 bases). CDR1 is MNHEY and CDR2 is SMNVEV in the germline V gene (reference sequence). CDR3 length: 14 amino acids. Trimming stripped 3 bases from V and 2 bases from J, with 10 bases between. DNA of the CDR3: TGTGCCAGCAGTTTCGGGACACCTAACACTGAAGCTTTCTTT. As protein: CASSFGTPNTEAFF.

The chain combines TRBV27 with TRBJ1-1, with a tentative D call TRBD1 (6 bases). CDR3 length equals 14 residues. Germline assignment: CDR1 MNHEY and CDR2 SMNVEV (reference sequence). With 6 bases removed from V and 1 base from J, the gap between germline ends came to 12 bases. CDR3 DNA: TGTGCCAGCAGGTCGGCGGACAGGAACACTGAAGCTTTCTTT. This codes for CASRSADRNTEAFF.

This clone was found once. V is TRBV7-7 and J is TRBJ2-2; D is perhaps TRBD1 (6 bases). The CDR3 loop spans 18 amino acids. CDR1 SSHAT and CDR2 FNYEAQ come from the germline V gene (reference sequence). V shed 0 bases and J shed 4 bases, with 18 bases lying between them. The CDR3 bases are TGTGCCAGCAGCTTAGCGACGACAGGCTCGGGGAGCACCGGGGAGCTGTTTTTT. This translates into CASSLATTGSGSTGELFF.

In DNA, the CDR3 is TGCAGCGTTGGGCTGGGAAACACCATATATTTT. Amino acids: CSVGLGNTIYF. The rearrangement links TRBV29-1 to TRBJ1-3; no reliable D call. The CDR3 runs to 11 residues. Trimming pared 4 bases from V and 4 bases from J, leaving 5 bases between. Germline V CDR1 and CDR2: SQVTM, ANQGSEA.

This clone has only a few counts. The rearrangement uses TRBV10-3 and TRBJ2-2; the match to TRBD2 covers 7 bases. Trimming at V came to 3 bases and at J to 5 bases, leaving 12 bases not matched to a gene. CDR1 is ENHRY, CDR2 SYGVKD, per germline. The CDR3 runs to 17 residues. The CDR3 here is CAISDVVAGWGTGELFF. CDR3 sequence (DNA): TGTGCCATCAGTGACGTGGTAGCGGGTTGGGGGACCGGGGAGCTGTTTTTT.

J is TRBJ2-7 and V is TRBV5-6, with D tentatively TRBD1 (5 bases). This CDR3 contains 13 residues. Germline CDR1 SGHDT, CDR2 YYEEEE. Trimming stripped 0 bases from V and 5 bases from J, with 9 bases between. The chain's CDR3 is CASSLGRGNEQYF. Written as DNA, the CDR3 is TGTGCCAGCAGCTTGGGTAGGGGTAACGAGCAGTACTTC. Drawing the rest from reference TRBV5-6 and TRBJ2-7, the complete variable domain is DAGVTQSPTHLIKTRGQQVTLRCSPKSGHDTVSWYQQALGQGPQFIFQYYEEEERQRGNFPDRFSGHQFPNYSSELNVNALLLGDSALYLCASSLGRGNEQYFGPGTRLTVT.

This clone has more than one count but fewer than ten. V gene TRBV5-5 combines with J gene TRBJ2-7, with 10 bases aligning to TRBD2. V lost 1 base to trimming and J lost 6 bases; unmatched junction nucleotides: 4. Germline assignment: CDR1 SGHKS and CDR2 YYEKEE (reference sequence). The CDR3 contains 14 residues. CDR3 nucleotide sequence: TGTGCCAGCAGCTTGCTAGCGGGAGCAATCGAGCAGTACTTC. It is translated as CASSLLAGAIEQYF.

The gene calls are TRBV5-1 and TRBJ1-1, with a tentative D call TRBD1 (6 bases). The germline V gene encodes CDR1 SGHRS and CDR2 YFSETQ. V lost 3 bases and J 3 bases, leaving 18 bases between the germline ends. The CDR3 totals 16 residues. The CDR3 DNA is TGCGCCAGCAGCTGGGGAGACTGGACAGACCACACTGAAGCTTTCTTT. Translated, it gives CASSWGDWTDHTEAFF. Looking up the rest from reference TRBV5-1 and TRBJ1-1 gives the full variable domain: KAGVTQTPRYLIKTRGQQVTLSCSPISGHRSVSWYQQTPGQGLQFLFEYFSETQRNKGNFPGRFSGRQFSNSRSEMNVSTLELGDSALYLCASSWGDWTDHTEAFFGQGTRLTVV.

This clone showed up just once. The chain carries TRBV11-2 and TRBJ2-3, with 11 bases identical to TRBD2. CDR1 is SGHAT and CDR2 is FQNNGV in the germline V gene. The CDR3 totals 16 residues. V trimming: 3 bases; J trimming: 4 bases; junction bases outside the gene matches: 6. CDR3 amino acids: CASSLVSGGAADTQYF. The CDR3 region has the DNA TGTGCCAGCAGCTTGGTTAGCGGGGGGGCCGCAGATACGCAGTATTTT.

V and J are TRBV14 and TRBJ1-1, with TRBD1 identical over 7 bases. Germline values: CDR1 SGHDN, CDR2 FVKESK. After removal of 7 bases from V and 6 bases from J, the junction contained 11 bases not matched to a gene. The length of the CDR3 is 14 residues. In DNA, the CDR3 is TGTGCCAGCACCCCGACAGGGATGGCGGCTGAAGCTTTCTTT. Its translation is CASTPTGMAAEAFF.

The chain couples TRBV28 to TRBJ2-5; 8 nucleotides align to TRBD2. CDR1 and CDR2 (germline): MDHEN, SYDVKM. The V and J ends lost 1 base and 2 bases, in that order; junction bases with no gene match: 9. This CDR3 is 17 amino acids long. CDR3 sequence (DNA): TGTGCCAGCAGTTTATCCCCGACGGGGGGGATGCAAGAGACCCAGTACTTC. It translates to CASSLSPTGGMQETQYF. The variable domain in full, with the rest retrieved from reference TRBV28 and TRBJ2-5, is DVKVTQSSRYLVKRTGEKVFLECVQDMDHENMFWYRQDPGLGLRLIYFSYDVKMKEKGDIPEGYSVSREKKERFSLILESASTNQTSMYLCASSLSPTGGMQETQYFGPGTRLLVL.

CDR3 residues: CASSKRGGVSDTQYF. CDR3 nucleotides: TGTGCCAGCAGCAAACGGGGAGGGGTTTCAGATACGCAGTATTTT. This chain links TRBV11-1 with TRBJ2-3; 7 positions match TRBD2. The V gene's germline CDR1 is SGHAT and CDR2 FQDESV (reference sequence). There are 15 residues in the CDR3. Germline trimming cut 5 bases from V and 4 bases from J; bases unmatched to any gene: 9.

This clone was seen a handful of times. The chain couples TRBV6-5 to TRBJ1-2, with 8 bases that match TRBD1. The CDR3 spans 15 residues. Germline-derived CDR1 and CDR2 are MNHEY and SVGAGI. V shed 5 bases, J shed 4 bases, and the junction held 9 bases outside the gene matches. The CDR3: CASSPNPGQVYGYTF. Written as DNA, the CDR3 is TGTGCCAGCAGTCCAAATCCGGGACAGGTCTATGGCTACACCTTC.

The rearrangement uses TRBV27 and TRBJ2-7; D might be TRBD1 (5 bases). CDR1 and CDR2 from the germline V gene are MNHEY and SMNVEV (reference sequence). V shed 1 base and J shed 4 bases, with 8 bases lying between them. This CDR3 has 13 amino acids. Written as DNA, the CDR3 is TGTGCCAGCAGTTTATTTCAGGGTTACGAGCAGTACTTC. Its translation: CASSLFQGYEQYF.

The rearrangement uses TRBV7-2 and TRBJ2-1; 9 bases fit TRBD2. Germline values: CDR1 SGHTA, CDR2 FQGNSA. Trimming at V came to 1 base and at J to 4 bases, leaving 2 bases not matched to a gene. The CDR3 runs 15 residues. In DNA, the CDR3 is TGTGCCAGCAGCTTAGGCGGGGGGGGGTACAATGAGCAGTTCTTC. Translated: CASSLGGGGYNEQFF.

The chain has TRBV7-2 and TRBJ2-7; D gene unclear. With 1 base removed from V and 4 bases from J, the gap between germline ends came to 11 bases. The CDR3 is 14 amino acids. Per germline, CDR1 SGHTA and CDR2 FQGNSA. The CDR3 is CASSLEVSRYEQYF. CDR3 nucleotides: TGTGCCAGCAGCTTAGAGGTCTCCAGGTACGAGCAGTACTTC.

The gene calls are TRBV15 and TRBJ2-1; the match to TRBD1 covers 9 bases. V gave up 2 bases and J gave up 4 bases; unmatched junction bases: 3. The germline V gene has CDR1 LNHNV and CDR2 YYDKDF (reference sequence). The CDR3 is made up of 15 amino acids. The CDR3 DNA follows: TGTGCCACCAGCAGAACCGGGACAGGGTACAATGAGCAGTTCTTC. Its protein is CATSRTGTGYNEQFF.

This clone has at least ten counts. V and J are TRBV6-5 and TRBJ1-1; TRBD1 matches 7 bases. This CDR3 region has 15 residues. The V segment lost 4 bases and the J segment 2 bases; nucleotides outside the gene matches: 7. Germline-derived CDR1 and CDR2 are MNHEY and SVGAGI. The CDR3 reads CASSLEGAPNTEAFF. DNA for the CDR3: TGTGCCAGCAGTTTGGAGGGGGCACCTAACACTGAAGCTTTCTTT.

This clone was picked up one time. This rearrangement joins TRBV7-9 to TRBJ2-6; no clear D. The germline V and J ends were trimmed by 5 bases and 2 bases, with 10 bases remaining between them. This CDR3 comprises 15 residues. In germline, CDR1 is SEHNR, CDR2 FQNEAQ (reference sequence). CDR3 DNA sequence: TGTGCCAGCAGCATAGTAGCAACTGGGGCCAACGTCCTGACTTTC. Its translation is CASSIVATGANVLTF.

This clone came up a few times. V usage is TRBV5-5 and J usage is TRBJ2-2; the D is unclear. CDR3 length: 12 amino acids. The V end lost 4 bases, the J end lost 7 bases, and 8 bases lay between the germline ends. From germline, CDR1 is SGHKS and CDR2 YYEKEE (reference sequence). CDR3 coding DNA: TGTGCCAGCAGCCAGGATGGCGGGGAGCTGTTTTTT. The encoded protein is CASSQDGGELFF.

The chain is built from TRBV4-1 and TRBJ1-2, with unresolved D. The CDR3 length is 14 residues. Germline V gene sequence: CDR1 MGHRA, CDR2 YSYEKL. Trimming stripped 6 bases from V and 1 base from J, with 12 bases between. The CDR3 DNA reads TGCGCCAGCAGAGTGGGCACAGATAACTATGGCTACACCTTC. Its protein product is CASRVGTDNYGYTF.

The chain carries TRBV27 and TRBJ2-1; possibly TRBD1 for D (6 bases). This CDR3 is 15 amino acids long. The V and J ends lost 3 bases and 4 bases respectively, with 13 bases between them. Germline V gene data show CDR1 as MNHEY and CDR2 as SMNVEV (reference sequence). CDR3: CASSLSRGAYNEQFF. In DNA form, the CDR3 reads TGTGCCAGCAGTTTGAGCAGGGGAGCATACAATGAGCAGTTCTTC.

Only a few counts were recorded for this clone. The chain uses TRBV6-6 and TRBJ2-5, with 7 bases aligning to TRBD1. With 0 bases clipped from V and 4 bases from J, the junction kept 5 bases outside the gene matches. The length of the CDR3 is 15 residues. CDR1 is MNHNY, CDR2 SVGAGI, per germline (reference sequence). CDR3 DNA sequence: TGTGCCAGCAGTTACTCGGGGTCAGGGGGAGAGACCCAGTACTTC. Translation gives CASSYSGSGGETQYF.

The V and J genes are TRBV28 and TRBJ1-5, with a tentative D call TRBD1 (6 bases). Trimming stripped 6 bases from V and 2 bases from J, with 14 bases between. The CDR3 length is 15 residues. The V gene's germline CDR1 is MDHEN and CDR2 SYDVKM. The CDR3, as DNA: TGTGCCAGCAGCCCACCAGGGGCAGGCAATCAGCCCCAGCATTTT. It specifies CASSPPGAGNQPQHF.

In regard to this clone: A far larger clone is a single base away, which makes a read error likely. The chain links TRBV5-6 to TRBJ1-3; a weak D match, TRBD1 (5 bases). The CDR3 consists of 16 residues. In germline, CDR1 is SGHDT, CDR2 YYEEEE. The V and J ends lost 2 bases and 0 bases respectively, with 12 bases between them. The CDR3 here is CASSFDSQSSGNTIYF. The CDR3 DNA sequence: TGTGCCAGCAGCTTCGACAGTCAGAGCTCTGGAAACACCATATATTTT. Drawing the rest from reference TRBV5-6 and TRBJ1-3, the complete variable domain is DAGVTQSPTHLIKTRGQQVTLRCSPKSGHDTVSWYQQALGQGPQFIFQYYEEEERQRGNFPDRFSGHQFPNYSSELNVNALLLGDSALYLCASSFDSQSSGNTIYFGEGSWLTVV.

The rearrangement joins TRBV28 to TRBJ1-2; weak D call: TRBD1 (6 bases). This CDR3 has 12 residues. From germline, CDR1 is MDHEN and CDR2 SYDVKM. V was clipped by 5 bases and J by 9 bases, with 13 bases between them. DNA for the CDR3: TGTGCCAGCAGTGGAAGGGGGTCAAGCTACACCTTC. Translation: CASSGRGSSYTF.

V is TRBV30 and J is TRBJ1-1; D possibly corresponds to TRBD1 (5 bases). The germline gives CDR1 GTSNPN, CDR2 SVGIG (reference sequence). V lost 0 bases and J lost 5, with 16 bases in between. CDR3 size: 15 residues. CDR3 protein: CAWSVRVGGGTEAFF. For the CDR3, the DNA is TGTGCCTGGAGTGTACGAGTGGGGGGAGGGACTGAAGCTTTCTTT. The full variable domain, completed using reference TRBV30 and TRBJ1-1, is SQTIHQWPATLVQPVGSPLSLECTVEGTSNPNLYWYRQAAGRGLQLLFYSVGIGQISSEVPQNLSASRPQDRQFILSSKKLLLSDSGFYLCAWSVRVGGGTEAFFGQGTRLTVV.

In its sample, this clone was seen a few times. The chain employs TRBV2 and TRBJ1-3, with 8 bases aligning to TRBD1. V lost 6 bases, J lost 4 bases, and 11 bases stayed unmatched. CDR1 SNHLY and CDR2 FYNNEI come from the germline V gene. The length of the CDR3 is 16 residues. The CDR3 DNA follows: TGTGCCAGCAGCTCCGGACAGGGAAGAGGGGGAAACACCATATATTTT. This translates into CASSSGQGRGGNTIYF.

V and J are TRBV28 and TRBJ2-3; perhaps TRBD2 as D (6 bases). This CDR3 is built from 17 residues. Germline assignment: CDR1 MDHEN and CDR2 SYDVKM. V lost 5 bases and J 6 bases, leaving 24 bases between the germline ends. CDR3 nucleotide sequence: TGTGCCAGCAGTCACCCAAACACGTATATAGGAGGGGATACGCAGTATTTT. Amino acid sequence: CASSHPNTYIGGDTQYF.